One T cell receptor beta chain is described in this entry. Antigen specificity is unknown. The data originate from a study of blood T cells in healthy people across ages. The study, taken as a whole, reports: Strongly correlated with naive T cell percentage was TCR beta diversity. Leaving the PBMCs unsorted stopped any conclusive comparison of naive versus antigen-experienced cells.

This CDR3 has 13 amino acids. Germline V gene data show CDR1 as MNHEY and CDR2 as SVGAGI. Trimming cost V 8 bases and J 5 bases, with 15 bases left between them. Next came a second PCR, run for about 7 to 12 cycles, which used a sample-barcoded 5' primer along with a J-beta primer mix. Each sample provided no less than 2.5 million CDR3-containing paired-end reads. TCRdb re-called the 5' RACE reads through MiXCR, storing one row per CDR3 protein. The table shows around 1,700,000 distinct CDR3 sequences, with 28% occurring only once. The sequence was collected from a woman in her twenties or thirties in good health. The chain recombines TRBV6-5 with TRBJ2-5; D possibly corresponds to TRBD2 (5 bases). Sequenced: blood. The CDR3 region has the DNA TGTGCCAGCGCGGGCAGCCCGTGGGAGACCCAGTACTTC. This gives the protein CASAGSPWETQYF.